This T cell receptor beta chain came from a study of cytomegalovirus exposure and HLA in healthy donors (TCRdb year 2017). Turning to the overall study: An earlier analysis of around 600 of the donors reported more than 250 Gb of sequence data and some 120 million unique TCR beta sequences from roughly 200 million T cells. About 300 gigabases of sequencing data and 80 million or so unique TCR sequences were included in an early release covering 550 to 650 HLA-typed donors. Of the roughly 400 genotyped donors, roughly 80% were placed in the genetic ancestry cluster associated with self-reported Caucasian donors. The study was designed to test whether signatures of past pathogen exposure could be identified by cataloging public T cell receptors. The T cell repertoires of roughly 660 subjects were profiled by immunosequencing and related to cytomegalovirus serostatus. A separate validation cohort of approximately 120 different subjects was used in addition to the roughly 620-subject first cohort. To predict cytomegalovirus infection status, the study combined high-throughput TCR immunosequencing, statistical association of individual TCRs with disease status, and machine learning. A later analysis re-analyzed previously published TCR beta repertoires from 660 or so donors and added high-resolution HLA genotyping to study TCR occurrence patterns. The later analysis used no new phenotypic data to find candidate immune exposures, relying instead on TCR beta sequences and their occurrence across donors. An earlier analysis of 587 of the donors used high-throughput TCR beta sequencing to judge whether each TCR beta V gene segment behaved as functional or pseudogenic. Donor age, sex, ethnicity and CMV serostatus were compiled alongside the repertoire data. Genome-wide SNP genotypes for about three fifths of the roughly 700 donors were used in a later genetic analysis, which treated that subset as a discovery cohort. All discovery cohort repertoires had been generated on a single sequencing platform. Class I and class II HLA loci were covered by the typing at four-digit resolution. The number of typed donors differed by locus: about 620-640 for A, B, C, DRB1 and DQB1; roughly 510 for DQA1; 606 for DPA1; and some 430 for DPB1. Five DR-DQ haplotypes were handled as single units for association and clustering because linkage in the cohort was strong. Among some 400 genotyped donors of the cohort, an average of approximately 200,000 unique TCR beta nucleotide sequences was sequenced per donor, of which approximately 18% were non-productive. Broad study findings and their caveats: The sequencing pipeline was judged likely to have produced a cluster of highly shared sequence variants as a technical artifact. Because the 87-base-pair reads could not distinguish some IMGT-functional V segments, including TRBV6-2 and TRBV6-3, those segments were excluded. Sequencing depth was assumed to be roughly uniform across donors in the presence/absence analyses, though that assumption may not hold. The earlier analysis of some 540 of the donors excluded 15 to 20 rarely observed V segments, including chromosome 9 orphons, because counts were too low. According to a later genetic analysis, donors in an Asian-associated ancestry cluster had fewer N-insertions in productive TCRs than the roughly 660-donor mean. A further reported finding was that TCR beta sequences accurately predicted the HLA-A and HLA-B alleles for most subjects in the first cohort. In a later analysis, several top co-occurrence clusters were reported to appear linked to parvovirus B19, influenza, CMV and Epstein-Barr virus. Linkage disequilibrium might explain the correlated functional status among segregating V segments, but an unknown experimental factor could not be excluded. In a later analysis, HLA-associated TCR beta chains were found to be more clonally expanded and to have lower generation probabilities than equally common non-associated chains. A few of the identified cytomegalovirus-associated TCR beta chains were confirmed in vitro to be specific for cytomegalovirus antigens. Most TCR sequences were observed very rarely across donors, whereas some public TCRs were present in many individuals. A later analysis found that most CMV-associated TCR beta chains appeared HLA-restricted, with HLA associations seemingly driven largely by CMV exposure. For the cohort, immune exposure information was limited to CMV serostatus. The study listed approximately 150 TCR beta chains as associated with cytomegalovirus. When HLA alleles, especially DR and DQ, strongly co-occurred, TCR associations were difficult to assign to individual alleles. Because some donors lacked HLA typing at each locus, the association tests relied only on the typed subset. In both the original and validation cohorts, the classifier was reported to diagnose cytomegalovirus status with high specificity and sensitivity. A later analysis found that TCR association rates varied across HLA loci, with DRB1 alleles showing the most associated TCRs and HLA-C alleles the fewest. The authors suggested that the approach could potentially be generalized to other disease states and immunological phenotypes. This cohort had only TCR beta chains sequenced, and the lack of alpha or paired-chain data limited which features could be detected. A later analysis associated 17,000 or so TCR beta sequences with specific HLA alleles at a false discovery rate of 0.05. Broadly in line with IMGT annotations, most TCR beta V segments showed up in productive rearrangements about 87% or about 30% of the time in an earlier analysis of some 590 of the donors. In a later genetic analysis, a missense DCLRE1C variant was associated with V-gene and J-gene trimming of TCR beta chains, and the association was replicated in an independent cohort.

Points on this clone: Its cognate antigen has yet to be identified.

The cohort was made up of several hundred healthy bone marrow donors. All cohort members were sampled while nominally healthy, although unrecorded immune exposures were likely present. The donor was CMV seropositive and was included in the group of 250 to 300 seropositive cohort members. A peripheral blood sample was provided by each donor, and peripheral blood mononuclear cells were used for TCR beta sequencing. Genomic DNA was extracted from the blood cell samples with the Qiagen DNeasy Blood Extraction Kit. Reading the germline V gene gives CDR1 LGHNA and CDR2 YNFKEQ. The CDR3 goes from the cysteine to the phenylalanine over 16 residues. Only the CDR3 part of the read is kept: 48 bases, read in frame from the first base. The method behind the library was the immunoSEQ multiplex PCR assay. The multiplex PCR relied on a mix of 60 forward primers for TCR Vbeta segments and 13 reverse primers for TCR Jbeta segments. Amplification of the CDR3 region of rearranged TCR beta genes was performed with a multiplex PCR assay on genomic DNA. Amplified TCR beta libraries were sequenced as 87-base-pair reads on the Illumina HiSeq System. Per the source publication's procedure: A later analysis counted about 80 million unique TCR beta chains across the 500 to 850 repertoires, and around 9.9 million of these chains were shared by at least two donors. A nearest-neighbor algorithm error-corrected the raw reads and collapsed the reads into unique sequences, merging closely related sequences to remove PCR and sequencing errors. CDR3 sequences were aligned to IMGT reference sequences to assign V, D and J gene segments. For a sequence to be retained, a match of at least six nucleotides to both a V gene segment and a J gene segment was required. A rearrangement was called productive if the CDR3 had no stop codons and remained in frame with V and J, and every other rearrangement was called non-productive. Following IMGT convention, CDR3 was defined as the stretch from the second conserved V-encoded cysteine up to the conserved J-encoded phenylalanine. Sequences without an unambiguous match to a single V gene segment were excluded from the earlier analysis of 450 to 750 of the donors. In an earlier analysis of 587 of the donors, V segments were called functional above 56.7% productive rearrangements and were called segregating when the between-donor standard deviation exceeded 5%. A statistical classification framework was built for diagnosing cytomegalovirus status from the catalog of TCR beta chain sequences. In a later analysis, V and J genes were assigned by comparing TCR nucleotide sequences against IMGT/GENE-DB human TR gene sequences. The TCRdist pipeline was used in a later analysis to assign CDR3 sequences and most-parsimonious VDJ recombination scenarios. In a later analysis, each TCR beta chain was defined by its CDR3 amino acid sequence together with its V-gene family, and reads without a unique V-gene family were excluded. As a way to deal with suspected cross-contamination and a sequencing artifact, a later analysis dropped hundreds of nucleotide sequences that were highly shared and had low generation probability. For each public chain, a later analysis derived a clonal expansion index from normalized ranks of inferred template counts within each repertoire. In a later analysis, generation probabilities were computed using a VDJ recombination model fitted to out-of-frame rearrangements, and the results were checked against IGoR. Hypergeometric tests were used in a later analysis to score TCR-TCR, TCR-HLA and TCR-CMV co-occurrence, with a repertoire-size bias correction applied to the TCR pairs. To estimate false discovery rates, a later analysis permuted the HLA or CMV assignments 20 times. In a later analysis, co-occurring TCRs were grouped using DBSCAN, and TCRdist sequence similarity was added for clustering within HLA-allele-positive subsets. For co-occurrence clustering, repertoires with fewer than 30,000 or more than 120,000 public chains were excluded, along with roughly 5 repertoires with anomalous nucleotide sharing. As stored in TCRdb, this immuneACCESS dataset retains in-frame rearrangements with V and J assigned. A fraction of the clones does not appear; measured against another copy, unresolved V genes explain less than half of the discrepancy, and the remainder lacks a known reason. D and trimming come from the DNA, and the V and J calls and clone size come from that table. The sample's table lists a count of under 40,000 clones. The ten most abundant clones make up 3% to 4% of the sample.

The sample taken for sequencing was PBMCs. The rearranged chain carries TRBV4-2 and TRBJ2-5; no D segment can be confidently identified. The DNA end favors TRBJ2-7, so the J call may be wrong. This receptor was identified in a woman between 40 and 50 years old in good health and CMV-seropositive. The sequence in DNA is TGTGCCAGCAGCCAAGTCCCCGATTTTAGTGCCTACGAGCAGTACTTC. It specifies CASSQVPDFSAYEQYF.